A single sample gave rise to the 2 T cell receptor beta chains below, sequenced in a study of blood T cell repertoires in COVID-19. Measured with immunoSEQ multiplex PCR; TCRdb has only the in-frame clones, and not every one. The table records 350,000 or so clones, around 88% of them present only once. The source material was peripheral blood. The receptors were sampled from a man younger than 40 with active or convalescent COVID-19.

This rearrangement joins TRBV30 to TRBJ1-1; possibly TRBD1 for D (5 bases). V lost 3 bases and J 4 bases, leaving 12 bases between the germline ends. The CDR3 sequence is 13 residues long. Germline-derived CDR1 and CDR2 are GTSNPN and SVGIG (reference sequence). Written as DNA, the CDR3 is TGTGCCTGGAGGGAAACAGGTGTCACTGAAGCTTTCTTT. Protein product: CAWRETGVTEAFF.

CDR3 amino acids: CASSSSRGMNTEAFF. As DNA, the CDR3 is TGTGCCAGCAGTTCCTCGCGAGGGATGAACACTGAAGCTTTCTTT. The V call is TRBV6-5, the J call TRBJ1-1; D not resolved. Germline loops: CDR1 MNHEY, CDR2 SVGAGI. The CDR3 has 15 amino acids. The V end was cut by 4 bases, the J end by 0 bases, with 12 bases between.